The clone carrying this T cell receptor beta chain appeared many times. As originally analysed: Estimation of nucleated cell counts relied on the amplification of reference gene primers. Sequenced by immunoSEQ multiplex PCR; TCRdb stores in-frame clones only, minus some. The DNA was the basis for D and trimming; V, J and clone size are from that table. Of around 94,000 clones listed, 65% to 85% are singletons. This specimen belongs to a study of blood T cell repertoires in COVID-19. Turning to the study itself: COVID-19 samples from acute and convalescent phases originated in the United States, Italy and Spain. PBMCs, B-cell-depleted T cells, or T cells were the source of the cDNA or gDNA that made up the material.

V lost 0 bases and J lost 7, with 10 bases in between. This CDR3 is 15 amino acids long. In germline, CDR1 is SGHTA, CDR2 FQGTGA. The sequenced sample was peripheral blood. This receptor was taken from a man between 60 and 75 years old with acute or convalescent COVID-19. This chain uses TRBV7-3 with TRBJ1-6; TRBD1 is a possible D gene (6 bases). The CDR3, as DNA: TGTGCCAGCAGCTTAACGGGGGCAAAGAATTCACCCCTCCACTTT. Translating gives CASSLTGAKNSPLHF. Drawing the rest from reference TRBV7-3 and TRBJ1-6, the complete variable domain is GAGVSQTPSNKVTEKGKYVELRCDPISGHTALYWYRQSLGQGPEFLIYFQGTGAADDSGLPNDRFFAVRPEGSVSTLKIQRTERGDSAVYLCASSLTGAKNSPLHFGNGTRLTVT.